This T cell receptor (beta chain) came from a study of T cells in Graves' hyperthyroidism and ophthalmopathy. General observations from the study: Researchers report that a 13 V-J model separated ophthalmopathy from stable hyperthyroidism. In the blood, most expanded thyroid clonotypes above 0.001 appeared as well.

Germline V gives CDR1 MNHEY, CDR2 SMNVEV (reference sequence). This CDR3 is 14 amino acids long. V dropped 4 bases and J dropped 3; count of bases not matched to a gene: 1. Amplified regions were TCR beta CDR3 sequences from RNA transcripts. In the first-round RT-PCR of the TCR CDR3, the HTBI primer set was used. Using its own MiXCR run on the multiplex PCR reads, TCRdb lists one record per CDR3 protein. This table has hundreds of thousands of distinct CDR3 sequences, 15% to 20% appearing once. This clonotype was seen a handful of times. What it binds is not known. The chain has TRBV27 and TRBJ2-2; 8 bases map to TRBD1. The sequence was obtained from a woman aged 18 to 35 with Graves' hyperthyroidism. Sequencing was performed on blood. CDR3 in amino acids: CASSSQGDTGELFF. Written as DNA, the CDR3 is TGTGCCAGCAGTTCACAGGGGGACACCGGGGAGCTGTTTTTT.